Shown below are 30 T cell receptor beta chains from a single sample sequenced in a study of a mutant IDH1 vaccine in newly diagnosed glioma (dated by TCRdb to the early 2020s). Their specific antigens are unknown. The time point label here, explained by the study, means: week 11, during vaccination. Each vaccine dose was 300 ug of a 20-mer mutant IDH1 peptide in Montanide, given subcutaneously with topical imiquimod. The library was generated by the immunoSEQ multiplex PCR assay. TCRdb provides this immuneACCESS table in a form limited to in-frame rearrangements. Some clones are lacking; in checked studies, under half of them reflect an unresolved V gene, and why the rest are absent is not known. Within this sample are 35,000 to 40,000 clones, with over 80% of them counted one time only. Of the sample, about 2.2% is held by the ten largest clones. The specimen was PBMCs, collected from a glioma patient whose treatment included an IDH1 peptide vaccine. The source is a man between 40 and 49 years old with glioma.

This chain connects TRBV6-5 to TRBJ2-5; 9 bases align to TRBD2. Trimming removed 4 bases from V and 4 bases from J; junction bases left unmatched: 7. The germline CDR1 and CDR2 sequences are MNHEY and SVGAGI. This CDR3 contains 15 residues. The CDR3 here is CASSLLAGEPETQYF. DNA for the CDR3: TGTGCCAGCAGTTTATTAGCGGGAGAGCCAGAGACCCAGTACTTC.

The rearrangement uses TRBV5-1 and TRBJ2-3; D gene ambiguous. Germline V gene data show CDR1 as SGHRS and CDR2 as YFSETQ. This CDR3 has 16 amino acids. Trimming shortened V by 0 bases and J by 2 bases, and 13 bases separated the two germline ends. For the CDR3, the DNA is TGCGCCAGCAGCTTGGGGGCGAGTGATGACACAGATACGCAGTATTTT. Translation: CASSLGASDDTDTQYF.

The chain links TRBV9 to TRBJ1-1; D gene unclear. With 1 base removed from V and 1 base from J, the gap between germline ends came to 5 bases. Germline CDR1 SGDLS, CDR2 YYNGEE. This CDR3 is built from 13 residues. Written as DNA, the CDR3 is TGTGCCAGCAGCGTAATACAGAACACTGAAGCTTTCTTT. Translation gives CASSVIQNTEAFF.

V is TRBV5-1 and J is TRBJ2-3; 14 bases are shared with TRBD2. The germline V gene encodes CDR1 SGHRS and CDR2 YFSETQ. The trim removed 0 bases at V and 5 bases at J, leaving 8 bases unmatched. CDR3 length equals 18 residues. The CDR3 DNA reads as TGCGCCAGCAGCTTGGGGACTAGCGGGAGGCCGTTTGTAGATACGCAGTATTTT. Protein product: CASSLGTSGRPFVDTQYF.

The chain links TRBV18 to TRBJ1-1; no definite D call. Between the trimmed V and J ends, which lost 6 bases and 12 bases, there was a span of 17 bases. Germline CDR1 and CDR2: KGHSH and LQKENI. CDR3 length: 12 residues. CDR3 amino acids: CASSQMAWPTFF. CDR3 sequence (DNA): TGTGCCAGCTCTCAGATGGCATGGCCGACTTTCTTT.

The chain employs TRBV11-2 and TRBJ2-7; D is ambiguous. This CDR3 region has 15 residues. V was pared by 0 bases and J by 4 bases, with 13 bases between. CDR1 and CDR2 (germline): SGHAT, FQNNGV. CDR3 in amino acids: CASSLEAARTYEQYF. Written as DNA, the CDR3 is TGTGCCAGCAGCTTAGAGGCAGCTCGCACTTACGAGCAGTACTTC.

The V and J genes are TRBV4-3 and TRBJ2-1; tentatively, D is TRBD1 (6 bases). V was clipped by 0 bases and J by 4 bases, with 13 bases between them. From germline, CDR1 is LGHNA and CDR2 YSLEER. There are 16 residues in the CDR3. The CDR3 nucleotides are TGCGCCAGCAGCCAAGATGGGGGCCAGGGATACAATGAGCAGTTCTTC. Its translation is CASSQDGGQGYNEQFF.

The chain links TRBV29-1 to TRBJ2-3, with TRBD2 matching 9 bases. This CDR3 is 13 amino acids long. The V gene end was trimmed by 4 bases and the J gene end by 5 bases; junction bases not matched to a gene: 4. The germline V gene has CDR1 SQVTM and CDR2 ANQGSEA. In DNA form, the CDR3 reads TGCAGCGTTGTTTCACTAGCGGGAGATACGCAGTATTTT. Translation: CSVVSLAGDTQYF.

This rearrangement joins TRBV6-1 to TRBJ2-5; TRBD1 matches at 8 bases. This CDR3 has 11 amino acids. From germline, CDR1 is MNHNS and CDR2 SASEGT. Trimming removed 4 bases from V and 14 bases from J; junction bases left unmatched: 6. CDR3 amino acids: CASSGGTGHYF. In DNA, the CDR3 is TGTGCCAGCAGTGGAGGGACAGGACACTACTTC.

The J gene is TRBJ1-4, the V gene TRBV5-4; D is possibly TRBD1 (6 bases). Looked up from germline, CDR1 is SGHNT and CDR2 is YYREEE (reference sequence). The CDR3 runs to 15 residues. Trimming took off 2 bases at V and 8 bases at J, with 16 bases between the two ends. CDR3 DNA sequence: TGTGCCAGCAGCTTCGACTTGAGGGGGAGGGAAAAACTGTTTTTT. The encoded protein is CASSFDLRGREKLFF.

The chain recombines TRBV29-1 with TRBJ1-5; D is ambiguous. Germline V gives CDR1 SQVTM, CDR2 ANQGSEA. V was cut by 6 bases and J by 4 bases, with 10 bases left in between. This CDR3 has 12 residues. This chain's CDR3 is CSVKVGNQPQHF. The DNA for the CDR3 is TGCAGCGTAAAGGTCGGAAATCAGCCCCAGCATTTT.

The chain has TRBV11-2 and TRBJ2-5; the D gene is possibly TRBD1 (6 bases). The CDR3 runs to 13 residues. Trimming shortened V by 8 bases and J by 3 bases, and 13 bases separated the two germline ends. Germline lookup yields CDR1 SGHAT and CDR2 FQNNGV. This chain's CDR3 is CASGLRQEETQYF. As DNA, the CDR3 is TGTGCCAGCGGCCTGAGACAGGAAGAGACCCAGTACTTC.

This clone showed up just once. The chain uses TRBV6-6 and TRBJ2-7; the match to TRBD1 covers 10 bases. Trimming removed 6 bases from V and 6 bases from J; junction bases left unmatched: 5. Germline CDR1 reads MNHNY; CDR2 reads SVGAGI (reference sequence). The CDR3 runs 13 residues. The CDR3 region has the DNA TGTGCCAGCAGGACAGGGGGCTGGGGCGAGCAGTACTTC. As protein: CASRTGGWGEQYF.

The chain has TRBV2 and TRBJ1-1; D is uncertain. The V gene lost 6 bases and the J gene lost 1 base, with 12 bases spanning the gap. CDR1 and CDR2 from the germline V gene are SNHLY and FYNNEI. This CDR3 region has 14 residues. In nucleotides, the CDR3 is TGTGCCAGCAGAATCGGACGGAAGAACACTGAAGCTTTCTTT. It encodes CASRIGRKNTEAFF.

V gene TRBV12-5 combines with J gene TRBJ2-1; 10 bases agree with TRBD2. Germline trimming cut 5 bases from V and 5 bases from J; bases unmatched to any gene: 18. This CDR3 contains 19 residues. Germline V gene data show CDR1 as LGHNT and CDR2 as FRNRAP. Here the CDR3 reads CASGTKSAGGPQFHNEQFF. The CDR3, as DNA: TGTGCTAGTGGTACCAAGTCAGCGGGAGGGCCTCAATTTCACAATGAGCAGTTCTTC. The full variable domain, completed using reference TRBV12-5 and TRBJ2-1, is DARVTQTPRHKVTEMGQEVTMRCQPILGHNTVFWYRQTMMQGLELLAYFRNRAPLDDSGMPKDRFSAEMPDATLATLKIQPSEPRDSAVYFCASGTKSAGGPQFHNEQFFGPGTRLTVL.

The chain couples TRBV6-7 to TRBJ2-1, with a possible D match to TRBD1 (5 bases). TRBV6-7 is flagged as an ORF with uncertain function. Trimming removed 7 bases at V and 5 bases at J, with 30 bases between. The CDR3 covers 19 residues. Here the CDR3 reads CASITKERTTSSYDNEQFF. The CDR3 DNA is TGTGCCAGCATCACGAAAGAGAGGACAACCAGCTCCTACGACAATGAGCAGTTCTTC.

The chain has TRBV2 and TRBJ1-2; D possibly corresponds to TRBD1 (6 bases). Germline-derived CDR1 and CDR2 are SNHLY and FYNNEI. This CDR3 has 11 residues. V dropped 4 bases and J dropped 10 bases, with 10 bases sitting between them. Written as DNA, the CDR3 is TGTGCCAGCAGTGGGGACACCTACTACACCTTC. Its translation is CASSGDTYYTF.

CDR3 sequence: CASSQDPPAGGSGSTDTQYF. The CDR3, as DNA: TGCGCCAGCAGCCAAGACCCCCCAGCGGGAGGATCGGGTAGCACAGATACGCAGTATTTT. The chain has TRBV4-1 and TRBJ2-3, with TRBD2 identical over 9 bases. Trimming removed 0 bases from V and 0 bases from J; junction bases left unmatched: 13. Germline V lookup: CDR1 MGHRA, CDR2 YSYEKL. The CDR3 sequence is 20 residues long.

The gene calls are TRBV19 and TRBJ1-2, with TRBD1 identical over 8 bases. After removal of 7 bases from V and 4 bases from J, the junction contained 8 bases not matched to a gene. Per the germline V gene, CDR1 is LNHDA and CDR2 is SQIVND (reference sequence). The CDR3 extends over 14 amino acids. CDR3 loop: CASTGQGGGYGYTF. For the CDR3, the DNA is TGTGCCAGTACCGGACAGGGAGGCGGCTATGGCTACACCTTC.

This rearrangement joins TRBV7-9 to TRBJ1-2; tentatively, D is TRBD1 (5 bases). This CDR3 is built from 15 residues. The ends were cut back, 7 bases at V and 1 base at J, with 16 bases in the middle. Germline assignment: CDR1 SEHNR and CDR2 FQNEAQ (reference sequence). The CDR3 sequence is CASTGDRQLNYGYTF. As DNA, the CDR3 is TGTGCCAGCACAGGCGACAGACAGCTTAACTATGGCTACACCTTC.

This chain links TRBV19 with TRBJ1-2; D is perhaps TRBD1 (5 bases). This CDR3 region has 16 residues. Trimming cost V 6 bases and J 0 bases, with 17 bases left between them. Germline V gene data show CDR1 as LNHDA and CDR2 as SQIVND (reference sequence). Here the CDR3 DNA reads TGTGCCAGTAGCCCAGGGCTGGCGAGATCTAACTATGGCTACACCTTC. Its translation is CASSPGLARSNYGYTF.

The rearrangement links TRBV7-8 to TRBJ1-5; D call uncertain. V was trimmed by 5 bases and J by 4 bases, leaving 12 bases between them. This CDR3 is built from 14 residues. CDR1 is SGHVS and CDR2 is FQNEAQ in the germline V gene. For the CDR3, the DNA is TGTGCCAGCAGCGTCGGGAATTCTAATCAGCCCCAGCATTTT. Residues: CASSVGNSNQPQHF. The entire variable domain, with the rest obtained from reference TRBV7-8 and TRBJ1-5, is as follows: GAGVSQSPRYKVAKRGQDVALRCDPISGHVSLFWYQQALGQGPEFLTYFQNEAQLDKSGLPSDRFFAERPEGSVSTLKIQRTQQEDSAVYLCASSVGNSNQPQHFGDGTRLSIL.

This clone is medium-sized. The CDR3 region has the DNA TGTGCCAGCAGCGGACAGGGACAAGAGACCCAGTACTTC. Amino acid sequence: CASSGQGQETQYF. The chain uses TRBV9 and TRBJ2-5; TRBD1 matches 7 bases. Germline V lookup: CDR1 SGDLS, CDR2 YYNGEE. Losses at the gene ends were 3 bases for V and 2 bases for J; bases not matched to a gene: 1. This CDR3 region has 13 residues. The full variable domain, completed using reference TRBV9 and TRBJ2-5, is DSGVTQTPKHLITATGQRVTLRCSPRSGDLSVYWYQQSLDQGLQFLIQYYNGEERAKGNILERFSAQQFPDLHSELNLSSLELGDSALYFCASSGQGQETQYFGPGTRLLVL.

The chain employs TRBV25-1 and TRBJ2-1; 7 bases match TRBD2. V gave up 5 bases and J gave up 11 bases; unmatched junction bases: 3. Looked up from germline, CDR1 is MGHDK and CDR2 is SYGVNS. The CDR3 is 11 amino acids. The CDR3 reads CASSLSGKQFF. The CDR3 DNA reads as TGTGCCAGCAGTTTGAGCGGGAAGCAGTTCTTC.

This chain connects TRBV5-1 to TRBJ1-4, with 7 positions matching TRBD1. The junction had 6 bases not matched to a gene; V was cut back by 4 bases and J by 3 bases. The CDR3 has 15 residues. Germline CDR1 and CDR2: SGHRS and YFSETQ. The CDR3, as DNA: TGCGCCAGCAGCACTTCCGGGACAGCTAATGAAAAACTGTTTTTT. This codes for CASSTSGTANEKLFF.

The V call is TRBV7-2, the J call TRBJ2-5; 9 bases agree with TRBD2. With V trimmed by 5 bases and J by 1 base, 8 bases remained unmatched. The CDR3 contains 16 residues. Germline loops: CDR1 SGHTA, CDR2 FQGNSA. CDR3 sequence reads: CASSPPGLASQETQYF. The CDR3 DNA is TGTGCCAGCAGCCCACCGGGACTAGCAAGCCAAGAGACCCAGTACTTC.

The rearrangement links TRBV19 to TRBJ2-7; TRBD2 aligns across 7 bases. The V gene's germline CDR1 is LNHDA and CDR2 SQIVND (reference sequence). The CDR3 spans 14 residues. V shed 3 bases and J 3 bases; nucleotides not matched to a gene: 5. CDR3 amino acids: CASSIGGSVYEQYF. Written as DNA, the CDR3 is TGTGCCAGTAGTATCGGCGGGAGCGTCTACGAGCAGTACTTC.

The V gene is TRBV13, the J gene TRBJ2-3; TRBD1 agrees at 10 bases. Looked up from germline, CDR1 is PRHDT and CDR2 is FYEKMQ (reference sequence). V dropped 2 bases and J dropped 4; count of bases not matched to a gene: 3. There are 15 residues in the CDR3. The DNA for the CDR3 is TGTGCCAGCAGCTTATTTGGACAGGGGGCAGATACGCAGTATTTT. Translation gives CASSLFGQGADTQYF. Drawing the rest from reference TRBV13 and TRBJ2-3, the complete variable domain is AAGVIQSPRHLIKEKRETATLKCYPIPRHDTVYWYQQGPGQDPQFLISFYEKMQSDKGSIPDRFSAQQFSDYHSELNMSSLELGDSALYFCASSLFGQGADTQYFGPGTRLTVL.

The chain is built from TRBV4-1 and TRBJ2-3, with D possibly being TRBD2 (6 bases). V was shortened by 1 base and J by 6 bases, with 14 bases between the two germline ends. CDR1 and CDR2 from the germline V gene are MGHRA and YSYEKL. The CDR3 covers 15 residues. This chain's CDR3 is CASSQGGDLADTQYF. CDR3 in DNA: TGCGCCAGCAGCCAAGGGGGGGACTTAGCGGATACGCAGTATTTT.

The chain uses TRBV27 and TRBJ2-2; D is unclear. The CDR3 contains 14 residues. Germline lookup yields CDR1 MNHEY and CDR2 SMNVEV (reference sequence). Trimming left V 4 bases short and J 4 bases short, with 10 bases between. The CDR3 DNA reads as TGTGCCAGCAGTTGGGCCCTCACCACCGGGGAGCTGTTTTTT. Translating it yields CASSWALTTGELFF.